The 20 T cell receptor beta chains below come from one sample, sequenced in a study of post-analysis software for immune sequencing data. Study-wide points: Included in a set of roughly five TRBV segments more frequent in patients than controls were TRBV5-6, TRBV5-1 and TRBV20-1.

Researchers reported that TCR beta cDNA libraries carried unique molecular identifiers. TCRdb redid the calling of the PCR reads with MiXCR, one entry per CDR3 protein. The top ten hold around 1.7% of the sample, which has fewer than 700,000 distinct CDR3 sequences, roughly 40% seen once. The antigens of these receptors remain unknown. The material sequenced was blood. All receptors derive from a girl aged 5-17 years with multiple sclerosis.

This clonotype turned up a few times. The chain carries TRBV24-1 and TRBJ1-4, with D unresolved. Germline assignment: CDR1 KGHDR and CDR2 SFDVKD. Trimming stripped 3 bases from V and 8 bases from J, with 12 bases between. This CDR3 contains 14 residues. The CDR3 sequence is CATSDAATGEKLFF. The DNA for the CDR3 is TGTGCCACCAGTGATGCGGCGACGGGGGAAAAACTGTTTTTT.

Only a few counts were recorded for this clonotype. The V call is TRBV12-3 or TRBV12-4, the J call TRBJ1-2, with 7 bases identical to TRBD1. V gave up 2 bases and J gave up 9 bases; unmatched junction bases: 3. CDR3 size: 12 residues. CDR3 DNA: TGTGCCAGCAGTTTAAGGGGGCGCAGCTACACCTTC. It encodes CASSLRGRSYTF.

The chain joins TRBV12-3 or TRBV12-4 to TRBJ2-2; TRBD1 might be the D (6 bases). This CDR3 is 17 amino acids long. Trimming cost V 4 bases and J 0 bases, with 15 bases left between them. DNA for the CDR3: TGTGCCAGCAGTTGGGGGCGGAGAAGATCGAACACCGGGGAGCTGTTTTTT. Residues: CASSWGRRRSNTGELFF.

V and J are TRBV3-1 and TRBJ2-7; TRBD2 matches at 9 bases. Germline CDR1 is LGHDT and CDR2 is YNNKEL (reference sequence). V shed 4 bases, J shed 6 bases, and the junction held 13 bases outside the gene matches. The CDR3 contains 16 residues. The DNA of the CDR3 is TGTGCCAGCAGCCGGAGGTGGTCTAGCGGGACCCCCGAGCAGTACTTC. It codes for CASSRRWSSGTPEQYF.

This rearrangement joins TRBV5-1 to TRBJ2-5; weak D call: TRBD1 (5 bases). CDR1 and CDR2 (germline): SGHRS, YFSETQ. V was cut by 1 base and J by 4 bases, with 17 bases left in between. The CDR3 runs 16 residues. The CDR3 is CASSLSITGSIETQYF. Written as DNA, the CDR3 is TGCGCCAGCAGCTTGTCTATAACAGGCAGTATAGAGACCCAGTACTTC.

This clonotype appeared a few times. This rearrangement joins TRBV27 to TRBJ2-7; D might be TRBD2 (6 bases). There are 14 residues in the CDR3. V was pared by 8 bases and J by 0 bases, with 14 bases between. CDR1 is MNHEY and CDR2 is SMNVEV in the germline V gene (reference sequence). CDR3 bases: TGTGCCAGCGGGGGGAGAAGAGACTCCTACGAGCAGTACTTC. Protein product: CASGGRRDSYEQYF.

The CDR3 reads CASSQDPRGSGYTF. The CDR3 DNA reads as TGCGCCAGCAGCCAAGATCCCAGGGGCAGCGGCTACACCTTC. This sequence joins TRBV4-1 and TRBJ1-2, with D maybe TRBD1 (6 bases). This CDR3 is built from 14 residues. Trimming shortened V by 0 bases and J by 8 bases, and 13 bases separated the two germline ends. Germline V lookup: CDR1 MGHRA, CDR2 YSYEKL.

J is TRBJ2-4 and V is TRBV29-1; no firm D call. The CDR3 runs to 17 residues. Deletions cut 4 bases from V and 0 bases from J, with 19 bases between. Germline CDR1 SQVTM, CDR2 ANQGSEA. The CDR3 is CSVAFVGHGPAKNIQYF. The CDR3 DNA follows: TGCAGCGTTGCTTTTGTCGGGCACGGACCAGCCAAAAACATTCAGTACTTC.

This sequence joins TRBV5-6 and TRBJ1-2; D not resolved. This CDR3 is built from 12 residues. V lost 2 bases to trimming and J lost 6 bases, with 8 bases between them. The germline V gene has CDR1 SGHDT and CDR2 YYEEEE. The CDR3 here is CASSLRRDGYTF. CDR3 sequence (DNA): TGTGCCAGCAGCTTAAGACGAGATGGCTACACCTTC.

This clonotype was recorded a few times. The DNA for the CDR3 is TGTGCCAGCAGGTTTGACAGGGGGCGAAATTCACCCCTCCACTTT. Translated: CASRFDRGRNSPLHF. The rearrangement links TRBV6-2 or TRBV6-3 to TRBJ1-6, with 10 bases that match TRBD1. From germline, CDR1 is MNHEY and CDR2 SVGEGT. J was trimmed by 7 bases and V by 6 bases; bases with no gene match: 6. This CDR3 contains 15 residues.

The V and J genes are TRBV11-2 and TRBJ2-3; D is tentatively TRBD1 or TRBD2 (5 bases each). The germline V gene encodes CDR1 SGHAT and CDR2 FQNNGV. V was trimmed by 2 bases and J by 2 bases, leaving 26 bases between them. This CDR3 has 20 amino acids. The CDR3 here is CASSLRVPGIVLGLTDTQYF. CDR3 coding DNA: TGTGCCAGCAGCTTAAGGGTTCCCGGGATAGTCTTGGGGCTCACAGATACGCAGTATTTT.

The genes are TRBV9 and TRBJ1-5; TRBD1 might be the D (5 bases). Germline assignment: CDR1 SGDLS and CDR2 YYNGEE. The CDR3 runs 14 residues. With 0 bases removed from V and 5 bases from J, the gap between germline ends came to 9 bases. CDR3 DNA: TGTGCCAGCAGCGTAGTGCAGGGTCATCAGCCCCAGCATTTT. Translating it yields CASSVVQGHQPQHF.

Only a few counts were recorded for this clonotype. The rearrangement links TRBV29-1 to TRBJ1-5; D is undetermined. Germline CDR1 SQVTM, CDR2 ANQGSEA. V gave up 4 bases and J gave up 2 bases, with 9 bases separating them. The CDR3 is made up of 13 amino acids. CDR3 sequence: CSVGAGGNQPQHF. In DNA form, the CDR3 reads TGCAGCGTTGGGGCAGGCGGCAATCAGCCCCAGCATTTT.

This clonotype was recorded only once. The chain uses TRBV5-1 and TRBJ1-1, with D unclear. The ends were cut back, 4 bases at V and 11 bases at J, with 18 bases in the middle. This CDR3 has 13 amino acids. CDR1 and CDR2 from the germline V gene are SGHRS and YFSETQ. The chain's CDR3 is CASSQRTSGEAFF. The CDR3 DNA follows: TGCGCCAGCAGCCAGAGGACCTCCGGGGAGGCTTTCTTT.

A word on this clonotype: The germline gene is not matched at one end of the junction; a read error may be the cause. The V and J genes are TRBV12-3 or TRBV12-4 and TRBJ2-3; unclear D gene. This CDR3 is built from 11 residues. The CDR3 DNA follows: TGTGCCGGCAGAATCACAGATACGCAGTATTTT. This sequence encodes CAGRITDTQYF.

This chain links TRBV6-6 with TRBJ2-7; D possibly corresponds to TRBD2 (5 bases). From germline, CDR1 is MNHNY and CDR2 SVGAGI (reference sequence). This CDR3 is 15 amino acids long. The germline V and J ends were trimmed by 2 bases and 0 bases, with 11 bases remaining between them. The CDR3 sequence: CASSYPAGSSYEQYF. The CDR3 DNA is TGTGCCAGCAGTTACCCTGCGGGCAGCTCCTACGAGCAGTACTTC.

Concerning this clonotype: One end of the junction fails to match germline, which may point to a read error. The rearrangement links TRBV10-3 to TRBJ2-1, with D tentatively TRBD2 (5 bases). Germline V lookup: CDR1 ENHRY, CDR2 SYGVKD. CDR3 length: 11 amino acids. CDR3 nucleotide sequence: TGTGCCATCAGAGACTACGATGAGCAGTTCTTC. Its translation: CAIRDYDEQFF.

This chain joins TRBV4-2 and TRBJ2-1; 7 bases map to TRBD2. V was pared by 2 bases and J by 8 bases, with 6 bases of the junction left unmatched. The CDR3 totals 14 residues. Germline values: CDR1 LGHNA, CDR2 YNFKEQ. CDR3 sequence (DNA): TGTGCCAGCAGCCAAACCCAGCGGGACTATGAGCAGTTCTTC. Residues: CASSQTQRDYEQFF.

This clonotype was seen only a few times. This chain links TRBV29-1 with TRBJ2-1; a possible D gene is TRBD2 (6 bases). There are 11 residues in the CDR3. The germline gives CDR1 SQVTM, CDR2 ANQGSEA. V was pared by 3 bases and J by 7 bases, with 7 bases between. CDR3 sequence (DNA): TGCAGCGTTGATGGAGGGAATGAGCAGTTCTTC. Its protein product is CSVDGGNEQFF.

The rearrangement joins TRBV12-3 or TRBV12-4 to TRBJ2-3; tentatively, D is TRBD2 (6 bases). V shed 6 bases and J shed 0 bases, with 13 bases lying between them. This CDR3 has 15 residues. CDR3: CASRFSGTSTDTQYF. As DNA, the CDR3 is TGTGCCAGCAGATTTTCCGGGACTAGCACAGATACGCAGTATTTT.